The clone carrying this T cell receptor beta chain was found once. Its specificity is unknown. Sequencing used immunoSEQ multiplex PCR; TCRdb keeps in-frame clones, though not all of them. The table has over 110,000 clones, 90% to 95% seen once. This entry is derived from a study of T cell responses to AZD1222 COVID-19 vaccine. Study-level information: Pooling was applied to second doses at about 4 or about 12 weeks. Study results and caveats: The donor group comprised mostly white British people and more females; the analysis possibly underestimated clonal diversity.

The CDR3 sequence is 12 residues long. V was trimmed by 0 bases and J by 3 bases, leaving 3 bases between them. In germline, CDR1 is SGHRS, CDR2 YFSETQ. The source is an adult in good health. The material was peripheral blood, obtained on day 0 of AZD1222 vaccination. The chain recombines TRBV5-1 with TRBJ1-1; D not resolved. The CDR3 reads CASSLEDTEAFF. The CDR3 coding sequence is TGCGCCAGCAGCTTGGAAGACACTGAAGCTTTCTTT.